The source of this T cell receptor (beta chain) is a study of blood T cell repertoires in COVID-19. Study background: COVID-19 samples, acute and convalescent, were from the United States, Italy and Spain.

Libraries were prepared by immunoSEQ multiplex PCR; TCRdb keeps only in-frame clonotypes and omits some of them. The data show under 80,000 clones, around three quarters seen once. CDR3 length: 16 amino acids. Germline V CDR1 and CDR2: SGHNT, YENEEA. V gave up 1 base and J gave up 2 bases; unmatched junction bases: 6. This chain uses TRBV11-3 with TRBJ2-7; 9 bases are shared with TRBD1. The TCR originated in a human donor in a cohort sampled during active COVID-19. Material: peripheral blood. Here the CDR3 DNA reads TGTGCCAGCAGCTTAGTCCGGGACAGGGACACCTACGAGCAGTACTTC. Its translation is CASSLVRDRDTYEQYF.